The present T cell receptor beta chain was sequenced within a study of T cell repertoires in cytomegalovirus infection. In this sample, this clonotype turned up a few times. Its antigen is unidentified. TCRdb re-analysed the reads in MiXCR, keeping a single row per CDR3 protein. The table records fewer than 950,000 distinct CDR3 sequences, 30% to 35% of them present only once. The CDR3 covers 12 residues. V dropped 6 bases and J dropped 6 bases, with 11 bases sitting between them. This sequence joins TRBV12-3 or TRBV12-4 and TRBJ1-2; no reliable D call. The receptor was derived from a human donor in good health (CMV status not recorded). Some clones in this sample may be carry-over from other donors' samples. Here the sequenced sample was cultured CD8+ T cells from PBMCs, taken from culture after CMV antigen stimulation. The CDR3 region is CASRPGLDGYTF. The CDR3 DNA reads as TGTGCCAGCAGGCCTGGGCTCGATGGCTACACCTTC.